The count of the clone carrying this TCR beta chain is one. Measured with immunoSEQ multiplex PCR; TCRdb has only the in-frame clones, and not every one. The table records more than 200,000 clones, approximately 85% of them present only once. This sample is part of a study of blood T cell repertoires in COVID-19. In germline, CDR1 is SGHTA, CDR2 FQGNSA. This CDR3 region has 14 residues. V lost 5 bases and J lost 5, with 15 bases in between. The chain carries TRBV7-2 and TRBJ2-5; D gene unclear. Sequencing was carried out using peripheral blood. This sequence was found in a human donor in a cohort sampled during active COVID-19. The chain's CDR3 is CASSRAAKIETQYF. In DNA, the CDR3 is TGTGCCAGCAGCCGTGCGGCCAAAATTGAGACCCAGTACTTC.